Included here is one TCR beta chain sequence, with context. This sample stems from a study of synovial regulatory T cells in juvenile arthritis. Germline V gene data show CDR1 as DFQATT and CDR2 as SNEGSKA (reference sequence). CDR3 length equals 11 residues. No DNA is listed. Donors were some eleven juvenile idiopathic arthritis patients with active disease, 3 polyarticular and 8 oligoarticular. This table comes from immunoSEQ multiplex PCR, and its TCRdb copy is limited to in-frame clones, with some not included. This table lists 9,000 to 10,000 clones. This TCR derives from a donor younger than 35 with juvenile idiopathic arthritis. The genes are TRBV20-1 and TRBJ1-1. The source material was Treg cells from blood. Stated subset: remaining (HLA-DR-negative) circulating blood Treg cells. The chain's CDR3 is CSAIENTEAFF.